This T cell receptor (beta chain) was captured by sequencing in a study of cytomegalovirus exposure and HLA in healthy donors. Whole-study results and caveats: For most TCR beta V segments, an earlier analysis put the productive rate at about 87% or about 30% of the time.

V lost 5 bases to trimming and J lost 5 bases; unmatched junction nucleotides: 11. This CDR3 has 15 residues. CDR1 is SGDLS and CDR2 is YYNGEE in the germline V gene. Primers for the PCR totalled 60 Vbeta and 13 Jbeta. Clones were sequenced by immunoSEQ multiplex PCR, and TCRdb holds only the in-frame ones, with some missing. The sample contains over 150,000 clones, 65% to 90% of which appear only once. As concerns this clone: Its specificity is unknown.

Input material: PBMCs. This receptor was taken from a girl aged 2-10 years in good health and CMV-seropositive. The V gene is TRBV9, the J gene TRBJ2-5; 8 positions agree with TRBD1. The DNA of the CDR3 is TGTGCCAGCAGTCCAACAGGGGGTTCTGGGGAGACCCAGTACTTC. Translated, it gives CASSPTGGSGETQYF.